The rows below give T cell receptor beta chains drawn from one sample of a study of cytomegalovirus exposure and HLA in healthy donors. Repertoires were generated with immunoSEQ multiplex PCR, while TCRdb's copy carries only in-frame clones and drops some. The table shows under 150,000 clones, with about 84% occurring only once. The specimen sequenced was PBMCs. These receptor sequences come from a boy aged 5-17 years in good health and CMV-seronegative. Both conserved end residues are part of each CDR3. D genes are given only for firm matches. For some rows the clone size is stated as once, few or many, or as a class when expanded; others skip it.

d_call j_call clone_size v_call cdr3_aa cdr3_nt
TRBD2 TRBJ2-1 NA TRBV6-5 CASRPGLAGITEQFF TGTGCCAGCAGACCGGGACTAGCGGGAATTACTGAGCAGTTCTTC
TRBD2 TRBJ2-1 NA TRBV6-5 CASNLAGDDEQFF TGTGCCAGCAACCTAGCGGGAGACGATGAGCAGTTCTTC
NA TRBJ2-5 NA TRBV19 CASSIRTNARYQETQYF TGTGCCAGTAGTATCCGGACTAATGCCCGGTACCAAGAGACCCAGTACTTC
NA TRBJ2-1 NA TRBV5-1 CASSLAVADEQFF TGCGCCAGCAGCTTAGCAGTAGCGGATGAGCAGTTCTTC
NA TRBJ1-3 NA TRBV5-6 CASSPEQAANTIYF TGTGCCAGCAGCCCCGAACAGGCAGCAAACACCATATATTTT
TRBD2 TRBJ2-2 NA TRBV5-1 CASSLWTSGYTGELFF TGCGCCAGCAGCCTATGGACTAGCGGGTACACCGGGGAGCTGTTTTTT
NA TRBJ2-7 NA TRBV5-6 CASSLVIWTDSYEQYF TGTGCCAGCAGCTTGGTCATCTGGACAGACTCCTACGAGCAGTACTTC
NA TRBJ2-1 NA TRBV7-9 CASSLDRVFGKGRRSEQFF TGTGCCAGCAGCTTAGACCGGGTGTTCGGTAAGGGGAGGAGGAGTGAGCAGTTCTTC
NA TRBJ2-1 once TRBV19 CASSIREAAAEQFF TGTGCCAGTAGTATAAGGGAGGCGGCCGCTGAGCAGTTCTTC
TRBD2 TRBJ2-3 NA TRBV7-8 CASSSGTSGPSTDTQYF TGTGCCAGCAGCTCCGGGACTAGCGGGCCTAGCACAGATACGCAGTATTTT
TRBD1 TRBJ1-4 NA TRBV6-1 CASSLRQGGGEKLFF TGTGCCAGCAGTCTTAGACAGGGGGGCGGTGAAAAACTGTTTTTT
TRBD1 TRBJ1-4 NA TRBV6-6 CASRPGQALNEKLFF TGTGCCAGCCGACCGGGACAGGCCCTTAATGAAAAACTGTTTTTT
NA TRBJ2-3 NA TRBV7-8 CASSLVRAASTDTQYF TGTGCCAGCAGCTTAGTACGAGCGGCTAGCACAGATACGCAGTATTTT
NA TRBJ2-5 NA TRBV7-2 CASRSDRQETQYF TGTGCCAGCAGGTCCGACAGACAAGAGACCCAGTACTTC
TRBD1 TRBJ1-1 once TRBV30 CAGNSGQGRPNTEAFF TGTGCCGGCAATTCGGGACAGGGGCGCCCGAACACTGAAGCTTTCTTT
TRBD2 TRBJ2-5 NA TRBV27 CASSEGLAEKETQYF TGTGCCAGCAGCGAGGGACTAGCGGAGAAAGAGACCCAGTACTTC
TRBD2 TRBJ2-2 few TRBV7-3 CASSFGLAGGVTGELFF TGTGCCAGCAGCTTTGGACTAGCGGGAGGTGTCACCGGGGAGCTGTTTTTT
NA TRBJ2-1 NA TRBV7-2 CASSARRGSYNEQFF TGTGCCAGCAGCGCCCGGCGGGGCTCCTACAATGAGCAGTTCTTC
TRBD1 TRBJ2-2 NA TRBV29-1 CSVELDRAMGTGELFF TGCAGCGTTGAACTGGACAGGGCTATGGGCACCGGGGAGCTGTTTTTT
TRBD2 TRBJ2-3 NA TRBV2 CASRTSGPTDTQYF TGTGCCAGCAGGACTAGCGGGCCCACAGATACGCAGTATTTT
NA TRBJ2-7 NA TRBV7-8 CASSSSRGPPYEQYF TGTGCCAGCAGCTCCTCTCGCGGGCCACCCTACGAGCAGTACTTC
NA TRBJ2-7 NA TRBV19 CASSFSYEQYF TGTGCCAGTAGTTTCTCTTACGAGCAGTACTTC
TRBD1 TRBJ2-7 NA TRBV19 CASSTQGFYEQYF TGTGCCAGTAGTACACAGGGGTTTTACGAGCAGTACTTC
TRBD2 TRBJ2-1 NA TRBV7-9 CASSPPGLQYNEQFF TGTGCCAGCAGCCCCCCGGGACTACAATACAATGAGCAGTTCTTC
NA TRBJ2-3 NA TRBV6-1 CASSDGVGGDTQYF TGTGCCAGCAGTGATGGAGTCGGTGGGGATACGCAGTATTTT
TRBD1 TRBJ1-2 NA TRBV30 CAWSVGQGARGYTF TGTGCCTGGAGTGTGGGGCAGGGGGCGCGAGGCTACACCTTC
TRBD1 TRBJ2-7 NA TRBV10-3 CAISDPGTGGEQYF TGTGCCATCAGTGACCCCGGGACAGGGGGCGAGCAGTACTTC
NA TRBJ2-7 NA TRBV4-1 CASSQGRGPYEQYF TGCGCCAGCAGCCAAGGTCGCGGGCCCTACGAGCAGTACTTC
NA TRBJ2-1 few TRBV4-3 CASSQDRGTYRNEQFF TGCGCCAGCAGCCAAGATCGCGGGACCTACCGGAATGAGCAGTTCTTC
TRBD2 TRBJ2-5 NA TRBV10-3 CAISPSLAGGGETQYF TGTGCCATCAGTCCCTCGCTAGCGGGAGGCGGCGAGACCCAGTACTTC
NA TRBJ2-1 NA TRBV29-1 CSSRREFTYNEQFF TGCAGCTCAAGACGGGAGTTCACCTACAATGAGCAGTTCTTC
NA TRBJ2-7 NA TRBV4-1 CASSQDWQGTYEQYF TGCGCCAGCAGCCAAGACTGGCAGGGGACCTACGAGCAGTACTTC
NA TRBJ2-3 NA TRBV30 CAWSVGDLLTNTQYF TGTGCCTGGAGTGTAGGGGATTTACTCACAAATACGCAGTATTTT
NA TRBJ2-7 NA TRBV6-5 CASSYSGGVSYEQYF TGTGCCAGCAGTTACTCAGGGGGTGTCTCCTACGAGCAGTACTTC
NA TRBJ2-3 NA TRBV13 CASSLAATITDTQYF TGTGCCAGCAGCTTAGCCGCGACTATCACAGATACGCAGTATTTT
NA TRBJ2-7 NA TRBV7-9 CASSSRPYEQYF TGTGCCAGCAGCTCGCGTCCCTACGAGCAGTACTTC
NA TRBJ2-7 NA TRBV6-6 CASSRSYEQYF TGTGCCAGCAGCCGTTCCTACGAGCAGTACTTC
NA TRBJ2-7 NA TRBV4-1 CASSQGPLGQGGNEQYF TGCGCCAGCAGCCAAGGACCTTTAGGGCAGGGGGGAAACGAGCAGTACTTC
NA TRBJ2-1 NA TRBV5-4 CASSPDSFGEQFF TGTGCCAGCAGCCCGGATAGCTTTGGTGAGCAGTTCTTC
NA TRBJ2-4 NA TRBV27 CASSPRSTKNIQYF TGTGCCAGCAGTCCCCGGTCGACCAAAAACATTCAGTACTTC
TRBD2 TRBJ2-4 NA TRBV2 CASSEGLAGGIKNIQYF TGTGCCAGCAGTGAGGGACTAGCGGGAGGAATCAAAAACATTCAGTACTTC
TRBD2 TRBJ2-1 NA TRBV7-3 CASSQQTSGSYNEQFF TGTGCCAGCAGCCAACAGACTAGCGGCTCCTACAATGAGCAGTTCTTC
NA TRBJ2-3 NA TRBV19 CASSIDRGDTQYF TGTGCCAGTAGTATAGATCGCGGAGATACGCAGTATTTT
TRBD1 TRBJ1-1 NA TRBV10-3 CASRKDPDRDTEAFF TGTGCCTCTCGAAAAGACCCGGACAGGGACACTGAAGCTTTCTTT
NA TRBJ1-1 NA TRBV7-9 CSSSLTGKDTEAFF TGTTCCAGCAGCTTAACAGGGAAGGACACTGAAGCTTTCTTT
TRBD2 TRBJ2-1 NA TRBV7-9 CVSSPSAGGPSHEQFF TGTGTCAGCAGCCCCTCGGCGGGAGGGCCTTCCCATGAGCAGTTCTTC